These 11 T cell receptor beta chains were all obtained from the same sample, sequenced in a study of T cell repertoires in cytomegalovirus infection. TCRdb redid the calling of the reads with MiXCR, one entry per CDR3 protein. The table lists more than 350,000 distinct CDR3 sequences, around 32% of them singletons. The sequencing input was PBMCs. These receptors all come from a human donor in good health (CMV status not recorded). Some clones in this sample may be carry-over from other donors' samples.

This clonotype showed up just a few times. CDR3 nucleotides: TGTGCCAGCAGTGACCTGACAGGGGTGTCCCTCGAGCAGTACTTC. This encodes CASSDLTGVSLEQYF. The chain joins TRBV6-1 to TRBJ2-7, with 8 bases aligning to TRBD1. J gave up 6 bases and V 3 bases, and 10 bases lay outside the gene matches. Per germline, CDR1 MNHNS and CDR2 SASEGT. CDR3 length: 15 amino acids.

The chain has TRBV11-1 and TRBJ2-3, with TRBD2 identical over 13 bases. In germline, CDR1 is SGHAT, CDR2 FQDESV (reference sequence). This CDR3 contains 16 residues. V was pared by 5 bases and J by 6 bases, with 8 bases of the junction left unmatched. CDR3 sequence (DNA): TGTGCCAGCAGCCCCGGGACTAGCGGGGTAAGGGATACGCAGTATTTT. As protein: CASSPGTSGVRDTQYF.

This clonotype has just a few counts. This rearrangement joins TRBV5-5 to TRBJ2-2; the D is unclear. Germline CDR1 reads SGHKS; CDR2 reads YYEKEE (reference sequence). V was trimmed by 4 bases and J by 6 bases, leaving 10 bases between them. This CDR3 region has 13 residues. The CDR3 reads CASSAIRAGELFF. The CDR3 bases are TGTGCCAGCAGCGCCATTAGGGCCGGGGAGCTGTTTTTT.

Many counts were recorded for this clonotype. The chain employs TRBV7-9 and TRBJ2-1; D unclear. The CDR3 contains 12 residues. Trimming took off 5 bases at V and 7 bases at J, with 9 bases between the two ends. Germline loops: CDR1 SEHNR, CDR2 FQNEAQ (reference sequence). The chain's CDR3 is CASSVVRNEQFF. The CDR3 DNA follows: TGTGCCAGCAGCGTCGTGAGGAATGAGCAGTTCTTC.

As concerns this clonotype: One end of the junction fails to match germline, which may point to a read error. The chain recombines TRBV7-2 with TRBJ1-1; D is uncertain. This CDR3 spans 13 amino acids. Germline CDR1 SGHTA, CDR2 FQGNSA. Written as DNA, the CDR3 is TGTGACAGCAGCTTGGACCGGGGAACTGAATCTTTCTTT. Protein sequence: CDSSLDRGTESFF. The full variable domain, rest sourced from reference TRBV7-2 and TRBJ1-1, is GAGVSQSPSNKVTEKGKDVELRCDPISGHTALYWYRQSLGQGLEFLIYFQGNSAPDKSGLPSDRFSAERTGGSVSTLTIQRTQQEDSAVYLCDSSLDRGTESFFGQGTRLTVV.

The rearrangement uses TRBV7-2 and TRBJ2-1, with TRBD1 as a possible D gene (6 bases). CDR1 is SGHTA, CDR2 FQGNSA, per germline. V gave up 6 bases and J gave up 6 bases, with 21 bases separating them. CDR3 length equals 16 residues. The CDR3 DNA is TGTGCCAGCAGATATAGGTGGGACATTGTGTGCAATGAGCAGTTCTTC. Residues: CASRYRWDIVCNEQFF.

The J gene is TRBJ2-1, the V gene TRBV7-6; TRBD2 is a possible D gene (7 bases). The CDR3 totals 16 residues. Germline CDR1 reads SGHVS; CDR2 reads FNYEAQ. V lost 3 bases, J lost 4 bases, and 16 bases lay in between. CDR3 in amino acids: CASSLRRGGQYNEQFF. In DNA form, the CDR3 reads TGTGCCAGCAGCTTGAGAAGGGGGGGGCAGTACAATGAGCAGTTCTTC.

CDR3 in DNA: TGTGCCAGCAGTGGCCCAGACAGTAACTATGGCTACACCTTC. Its translation is CASSGPDSNYGYTF. The rearrangement links TRBV2 to TRBJ1-2; the D gene is possibly TRBD1 (5 bases). The CDR3 has 14 residues. Per germline, CDR1 SNHLY and CDR2 FYNNEI. Trimming took 4 bases from V and 1 from J, leaving 10 bases between them.

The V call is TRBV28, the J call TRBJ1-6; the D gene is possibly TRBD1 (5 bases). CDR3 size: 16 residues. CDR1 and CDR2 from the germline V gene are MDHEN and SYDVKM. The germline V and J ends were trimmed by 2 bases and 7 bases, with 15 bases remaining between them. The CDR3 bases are TGTGCCAGCAGTTTAATAAGGGACGCCAAGAATTCACCCCTCCACTTT. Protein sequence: CASSLIRDAKNSPLHF.

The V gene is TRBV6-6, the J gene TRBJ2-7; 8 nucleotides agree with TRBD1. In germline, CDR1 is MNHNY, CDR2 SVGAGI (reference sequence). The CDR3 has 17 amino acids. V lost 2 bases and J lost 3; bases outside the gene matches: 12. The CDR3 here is CASSYPTTGGISYEQYF. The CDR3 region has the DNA TGTGCCAGCAGTTACCCCACCACAGGGGGAATCAGCTACGAGCAGTACTTC.

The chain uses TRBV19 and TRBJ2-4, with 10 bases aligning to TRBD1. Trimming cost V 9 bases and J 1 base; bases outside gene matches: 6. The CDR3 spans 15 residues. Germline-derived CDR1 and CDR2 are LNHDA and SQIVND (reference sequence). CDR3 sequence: CASGQGGMAKNIQYF. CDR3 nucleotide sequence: TGTGCCAGCGGACAGGGGGGGATGGCCAAAAACATTCAGTACTTC.